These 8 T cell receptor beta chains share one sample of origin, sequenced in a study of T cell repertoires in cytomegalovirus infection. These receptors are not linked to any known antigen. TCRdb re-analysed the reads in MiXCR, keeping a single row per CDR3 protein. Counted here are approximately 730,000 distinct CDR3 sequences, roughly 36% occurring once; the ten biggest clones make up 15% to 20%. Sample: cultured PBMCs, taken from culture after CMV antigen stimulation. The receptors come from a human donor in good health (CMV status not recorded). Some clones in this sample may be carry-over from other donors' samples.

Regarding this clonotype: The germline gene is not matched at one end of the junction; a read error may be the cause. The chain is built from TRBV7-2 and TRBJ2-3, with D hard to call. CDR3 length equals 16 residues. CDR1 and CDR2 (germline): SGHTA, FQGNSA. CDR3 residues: CANSLGVARFTDTQYF. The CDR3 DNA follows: TGTGCCAACAGCTTGGGTGTAGCTAGGTTCACAGATACGCAGTATTTT.

CDR3 nucleotides: TGTGCCAGCAGTTTAGTCGGTCCCGGTAATTCACCCCTCCACTTT. Its translation is CASSLVGPGNSPLHF. The rearrangement uses TRBV27 and TRBJ1-6; D call uncertain. V lost 2 bases to trimming and J lost 6 bases, with 11 bases between them. CDR1 and CDR2 from the germline V gene are MNHEY and SMNVEV (reference sequence). This CDR3 contains 15 residues.

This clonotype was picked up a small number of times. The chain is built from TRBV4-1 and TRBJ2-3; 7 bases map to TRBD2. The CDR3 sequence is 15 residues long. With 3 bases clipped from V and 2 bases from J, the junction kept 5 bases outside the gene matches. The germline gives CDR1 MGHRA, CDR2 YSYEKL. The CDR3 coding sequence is TGCGCCAGCAGCCAGGCTACTAGCGTCACAGATACGCAGTATTTT. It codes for CASSQATSVTDTQYF.

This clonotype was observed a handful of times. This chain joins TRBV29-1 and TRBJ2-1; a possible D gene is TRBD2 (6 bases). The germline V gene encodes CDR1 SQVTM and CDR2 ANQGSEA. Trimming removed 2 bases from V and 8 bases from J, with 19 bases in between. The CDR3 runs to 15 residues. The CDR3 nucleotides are TGCAGCGTTGAACCAGCCGGGAGTGGCGGCTATGAGCAGTTCTTC. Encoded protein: CSVEPAGSGGYEQFF.

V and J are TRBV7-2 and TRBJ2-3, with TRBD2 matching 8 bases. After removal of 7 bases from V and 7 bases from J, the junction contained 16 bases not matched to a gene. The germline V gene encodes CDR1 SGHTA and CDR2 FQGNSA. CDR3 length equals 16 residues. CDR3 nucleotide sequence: TGTGCCAGCACTGGATATGGCGGGAGGTCCTCTCATACGCAGTATTTT. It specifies CASTGYGGRSSHTQYF.

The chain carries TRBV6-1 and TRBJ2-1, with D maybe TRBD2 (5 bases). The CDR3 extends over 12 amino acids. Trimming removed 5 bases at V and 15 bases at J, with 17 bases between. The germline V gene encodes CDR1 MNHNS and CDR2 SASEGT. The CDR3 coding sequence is TGTGCCAGCAGTAACCAGGACTTAAGCCCGTTCTTC. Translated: CASSNQDLSPFF.

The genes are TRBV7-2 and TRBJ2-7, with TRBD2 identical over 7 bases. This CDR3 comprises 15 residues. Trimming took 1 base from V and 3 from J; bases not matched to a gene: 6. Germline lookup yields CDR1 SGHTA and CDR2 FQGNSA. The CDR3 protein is CASSLDGGSGYEQYF. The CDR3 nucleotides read TGTGCCAGCAGCTTAGACGGCGGGAGTGGCTACGAGCAGTACTTC.

CDR3 residues: CASTLDRYYEQYF. CDR3 DNA: TGTGCCAGCACGTTGGACAGGTACTACGAGCAGTACTTC. The V and J genes are TRBV6-1 and TRBJ2-7, with 7 bases matching TRBD1. V was pared by 7 bases and J by 3 bases, with 6 bases of the junction left unmatched. CDR1 and CDR2 from the germline V gene are MNHNS and SASEGT. The CDR3 has 13 residues.